This paragraph covers one TCR beta chain sequence. This CDR3 comprises 15 residues. The germline gives CDR1 SQVTM, CDR2 ANQGSEA. V lost 2 bases and J 5 bases, leaving 15 bases between the germline ends. The data originate from a study of blood T cell repertoires in COVID-19. Study-wide background: The United States, Italy and Spain supplied acute and convalescent COVID-19 samples.

Patients from Seattle were sampled longitudinally, starting during active infection. In the study's own analysis: Estimated nucleated cell counts came from reference gene primer amplification. The protocol was immunoSEQ multiplex PCR, while the TCRdb copy is restricted to in-frame clones and leaves out a portion. V, J and clone size were drawn from that table, and D and trimming were deduced from the DNA. The data contain about 150,000 clones, around 82% of them singletons. Sequencing input: peripheral blood. V gene TRBV29-1 combines with J gene TRBJ1-4; a weak D match, TRBD1 (5 bases). The TCR comes from a man aged 60 to 69 with COVID-19, enrolled during active disease. This chain's CDR3 is CSVEIGLGRNEKLFF. CDR3 nucleotides: TGCAGCGTTGAAATTGGGTTGGGGCGAAATGAAAAACTGTTTTTT.